This T cell receptor beta chain is from a study of cytomegalovirus exposure and HLA in healthy donors. In the case of this clone: Its antigen is unidentified. The junction shows a germline mismatch at one end, possibly a read error.

PCR amplification relied on 60 Vbeta primers (plus 13 Jbeta primers). The data were produced by immunoSEQ multiplex PCR, yet TCRdb's version contains in-frame clones alone and is incomplete. Its table records about 70,000 clones. Broader study findings: Sequence variants that were highly shared formed a cluster that was likely a sequencing artifact.

Germline loops: CDR1 LGHNA, CDR2 YSLEER. The CDR3 contains 20 residues. The chain combines TRBV4-3 with TRBJ2-7, with TRBD2 identical over 10 bases. The sequenced material came from PBMCs. This sequence was found in a female donor in good health and CMV-seropositive. The CDR3 region has the DNA TGCGCCAGCAACCAAGAACTTGGACTGAGCGGGGGGGACAGCGCCTACGAGCAGTACTTC. Residues: CASNQELGLSGGDSAYEQYF.